Shown below are 14 T cell receptor beta chains from a single sample sequenced in a study of T-cell reconstitution after alpha-beta-depleted transplantation in children. This sample's TCRbeta library carried unique molecular identifier barcodes. TCRdb independently ran MiXCR on the PCR reads; one entry per CDR3 protein. The sample shows around 380,000 distinct CDR3 sequences, under 13% of them seen only once. This specimen was PBMCs from the stem cell graft donor, taken from the stem cell graft. The source of these receptors is a human donor who donated a stem cell graft to a child with acute myeloid leukemia.

This clonotype has at least ten counts. V usage is TRBV7-2 and J usage is TRBJ2-3; 7 nucleotides agree with TRBD2. The CDR3 contains 14 residues. CDR1 and CDR2 (germline): SGHTA, FQGNSA. J lost 0 bases, V lost 4 bases, and 1 base had no gene match. CDR3 DNA sequence: TGTGCCAGCAGCTCGGGACTAAGCACAGATACGCAGTATTTT. Translating gives CASSSGLSTDTQYF. Looking up the rest from reference TRBV7-2 and TRBJ2-3 gives the full variable domain: GAGVSQSPSNKVTEKGKDVELRCDPISGHTALYWYRQSLGQGLEFLIYFQGNSAPDKSGLPSDRFSAERTGGSVSTLTIQRTQQEDSAVYLCASSSGLSTDTQYFGPGTRLTVL.

This clonotype has more than one count but fewer than ten. The chain has TRBV29-1 and TRBJ2-1; 11 positions match TRBD1. The germline CDR1 and CDR2 sequences are SQVTM and ANQGSEA. This CDR3 comprises 13 residues. V was pared by 6 bases and J by 7 bases, with 5 bases of the junction left unmatched. In DNA form, the CDR3 reads TGCAGCGTGGGGGACAGGGGGAGAAATGAGCAGTTCTTC. As protein: CSVGDRGRNEQFF.

This clonotype was seen a handful of times. The rearrangement uses TRBV7-3 and TRBJ2-3; tentatively, D is TRBD1 (8 bases). Trimming took 2 bases from V and 5 from J, leaving 26 bases between them. The CDR3 is made up of 19 amino acids. Per the germline V gene, CDR1 is SGHTA and CDR2 is FQGTGA. CDR3 loop: CASSLRPQGAGAVIDTQYF. In nucleotides, the CDR3 is TGTGCCAGCAGCTTACGCCCCCAGGGGGCGGGAGCGGTAATAGATACGCAGTATTTT.

J is TRBJ2-1 and V is TRBV29-1; 9 bases are shared with TRBD2. J lost 2 bases, V lost 6 bases, and 5 bases had no gene match. Germline V lookup: CDR1 SQVTM, CDR2 ANQGSEA. The CDR3 has 14 amino acids. CDR3 nucleotides: TGCAGCGTGGCTAGCGGGGCACCCTACAATGAGCAGTTCTTC. This gives the protein CSVASGAPYNEQFF.

The chain carries TRBV6-1 and TRBJ1-4, with unresolved D. There are 14 residues in the CDR3. V lost 5 bases and J 0 bases, leaving 7 bases between the germline ends. CDR1 and CDR2 (germline): MNHNS, SASEGT. DNA for the CDR3: TGTGCCAGCAGTCATGGATCAACTAATGAAAAACTGTTTTTT. It translates to CASSHGSTNEKLFF.

This clonotype was counted only a few times. This rearrangement joins TRBV3-1 to TRBJ1-1, with D uncertain. Germline CDR1 and CDR2: LGHDT and YNNKEL (reference sequence). The length of the CDR3 is 13 residues. Trimming left V 1 base short and J 11 bases short, with 14 bases between. CDR3 sequence: CASSQVEGLGAFF. For the CDR3, the DNA is TGTGCCAGCAGCCAAGTAGAGGGCTTGGGGGCTTTCTTT.

This clonotype has a count of ten or more. The J gene is TRBJ2-3, the V gene TRBV5-1; D not certain. The germline V and J ends were trimmed by 2 bases and 4 bases, with 5 bases remaining between them. The CDR3 spans 12 residues. Germline CDR1 reads SGHRS; CDR2 reads YFSETQ. The CDR3 DNA is TGCGCCAGCAGCTTCACCCCAGATACGCAGTATTTT. Amino acids: CASSFTPDTQYF.

This clonotype was counted at least ten times. The chain employs TRBV5-1 and TRBJ1-1; unclear D gene. Trimming removed 2 bases from V and 4 bases from J, with 9 bases in between. The CDR3 covers 13 residues. The germline V gene has CDR1 SGHRS and CDR2 YFSETQ. DNA of the CDR3: TGCGCCAGCAGCTTCGGGTACGGCACTGAAGCTTTCTTT. Encoded protein: CASSFGYGTEAFF.

To note about this clonotype: A much more abundant neighbour one base away suggests this may be a read error. The chain has TRBV5-1 and TRBJ2-1; a weak D match, TRBD2 (5 bases). The CDR3 runs to 16 residues. Germline CDR1 and CDR2: SGHRS and YFSETQ. CDR3 sequence: CACSLATGSSYNEQFF. DNA for the CDR3: TGCGCCTGCAGCTTGGCCACGGGGAGCTCCTACAATGAGCAGTTCTTC. Full variable domain (rest looked up from reference TRBV5-1 and TRBJ2-1): KAGVTQTPRYLIKTRGQQVTLSCSPISGHRSVSWYQQTPGQGLQFLFEYFSETQRNKGNFPGRFSGRQFSNSRSEMNVSTLELGDSALYLCACSLATGSSYNEQFFGPGTRLTVL.

CDR3 nucleotide sequence: TGTGCCAGCAGCCAATCAGGGGGTAAAGCTGAAGCTTTCTTT. Encoded protein: CASSQSGGKAEAFF. The chain links TRBV16 to TRBJ1-1; tentative D call: TRBD1 (6 bases). The CDR3 runs 14 residues. With 0 bases removed from V and 6 bases from J, the gap between germline ends came to 11 bases. CDR1 and CDR2 from the germline V gene are KGHSY and FQNENV. The entire variable domain, with the rest obtained from reference TRBV16 and TRBJ1-1, is as follows: GEEVAQTPKHLVRGEGQKAKLYCAPIKGHSYVFWYQQVLKNEFKFLISFQNENVFDETGMPKERFSAKCLPNSPCSLEIQATKLEDSAVYFCASSQSGGKAEAFFGQGTRLTVV.

V usage is TRBV6-1 and J usage is TRBJ2-3, with unresolved D. Trimming left V 2 bases short and J 0 bases short, with 3 bases between. The CDR3 spans 13 residues. Germline-derived CDR1 and CDR2 are MNHNS and SASEGT. CDR3 residues: CASSEYSTDTQYF. The CDR3 bases are TGTGCCAGCAGTGAATACAGCACAGATACGCAGTATTTT.

The chain has TRBV7-2 and TRBJ1-1; maybe TRBD1 (6 bases). Germline CDR1 is SGHTA and CDR2 is FQGNSA. V was cut by 3 bases and J by 10 bases, with 15 bases left in between. The CDR3 is made up of 13 amino acids. The CDR3, as DNA: TGTGCCAGCAGCTTCAACACAGGGTACGCAGCTTTCTTT. Its translation: CASSFNTGYAAFF.

This clonotype has only a few counts. The J gene is TRBJ2-5, the V gene TRBV12-3 or TRBV12-4; no firm D call. There are 13 residues in the CDR3. V lost 3 bases and J 3 bases, leaving 8 bases between the germline ends. CDR3 coding DNA: TGTGCCAGCAGTTTGATGAGGAAAGAGACCCAGTACTTC. Translation gives CASSLMRKETQYF.

This chain connects TRBV5-1 to TRBJ1-1; D gene unclear. Trimming removed 1 base at V and 0 bases at J, with 7 bases between. The CDR3 extends over 14 amino acids. Germline-derived CDR1 and CDR2 are SGHRS and YFSETQ. DNA for the CDR3: TGCGCCAGCAGCTTGCACACGGTGAACACTGAAGCTTTCTTT. Its translation: CASSLHTVNTEAFF. The whole variable domain, filled in from reference TRBV5-1 and TRBJ1-1, reads KAGVTQTPRYLIKTRGQQVTLSCSPISGHRSVSWYQQTPGQGLQFLFEYFSETQRNKGNFPGRFSGRQFSNSRSEMNVSTLELGDSALYLCASSLHTVNTEAFFGQGTRLTVV.